These T cell receptor beta chains were read from a single sample in a study of early T cells in non-severe SARS-CoV-2 infection. TCRdb fed the 5' RACE reads into MiXCR, producing one record per CDR3 protein. The profile shows 35,000 to 45,000 distinct CDR3 sequences, roughly 6.8% of them singletons. Sample: whole blood, taken at baseline. These receptors were obtained from an adult who was a healthcare worker with PCR-confirmed SARS-CoV-2 infection or an uninfected control (not recorded which). CDR3s include the opening cysteine and the closing phenylalanine or tryptophan. The D gene is left open where the match is weak. Size is omitted from some rows. Given values are once, few, many or a class for expanded clones.

d_call: -; clone_size: many; j_call: TRBJ2-7; v_call: TRBV4-2; cdr3_aa: CASSQAGNAYEQYF; cdr3_nt: TGTGCCAGCAGCCAAGCCGGGAACGCCTACGAGCAGTACTTC
d_call: -; clone_size: many; j_call: TRBJ1-3; v_call: TRBV4-1; cdr3_aa: CASSHVLRTGMSGNTIYF; cdr3_nt: TGCGCCAGCAGCCACGTACTAAGAACAGGGATGTCTGGAAACACCATATATTTT
d_call: -; clone_size: few; j_call: TRBJ1-6; v_call: TRBV10-1; cdr3_aa: CASSDPLGPLHF; cdr3_nt: TGCGCCAGCAGTGACCCACTTGGACCCCTCCACTTT
d_call: TRBD1; clone_size: many; j_call: TRBJ2-1; v_call: TRBV7-9; cdr3_aa: CASSHIEGGGNYNEQFF; cdr3_nt: TGTGCCAGCAGTCACATCGAAGGGGGCGGAAACTACAATGAGCAGTTCTTC
d_call: -; clone_size: many; j_call: TRBJ1-6; v_call: TRBV6-1; cdr3_aa: CASSETTGFGNSPLHF; cdr3_nt: TGTGCCAGCAGTGAGACAACAGGCTTCGGGAATTCACCCCTCCACTTT
d_call: TRBD2; clone_size: many; j_call: TRBJ2-1; v_call: TRBV7-9; cdr3_aa: CASSLAGAGTRNNEQFF; cdr3_nt: TGTGCCAGCAGCTTAGCTGGAGCGGGGACCCGGAACAATGAGCAGTTCTTC
d_call: TRBD1; clone_size: -; j_call: TRBJ2-7; v_call: TRBV28; cdr3_aa: CASSLWGQNYEQYF; cdr3_nt: TGTGCCAGCAGTTTATGGGGACAGAATTACGAGCAGTACTTC
d_call: TRBD2; clone_size: -; j_call: TRBJ2-5; v_call: TRBV6-6; cdr3_aa: CASSLGGSVQETQYF; cdr3_nt: TGTGCCAGCAGCCTAGGCGGGAGTGTCCAAGAGACCCAGTACTTC
d_call: TRBD1; clone_size: many; j_call: TRBJ1-5; v_call: TRBV19; cdr3_aa: CASSTLTGGAQPQHF; cdr3_nt: TGTGCCAGTAGCACCCTAACAGGGGGGGCTCAGCCCCAGCATTTT
d_call: TRBD2; clone_size: many; j_call: TRBJ2-1; v_call: TRBV20-1; cdr3_aa: CSARYPGTSGRRAQFF; cdr3_nt: TGCAGTGCTAGATACCCCGGGACTAGCGGGAGGCGGGCGCAGTTCTTC
d_call: TRBD2; clone_size: many; j_call: TRBJ2-7; v_call: TRBV20-1; cdr3_aa: CSAEDILRREEREQYF; cdr3_nt: TGCAGTGCGGAGGATATCCTGAGGCGGGAGGAGAGAGAGCAGTACTTC
d_call: TRBD1; clone_size: many; j_call: TRBJ2-7; v_call: TRBV20-1; cdr3_aa: CSASHQGVYEQYF; cdr3_nt: TGCAGTGCTAGTCACCAGGGGGTATACGAGCAGTACTTC
d_call: -; clone_size: -; j_call: TRBJ2-7; v_call: TRBV7-9; cdr3_aa: CASSQGRESYEQYF; cdr3_nt: TGTGCCAGCAGCCAGGGACGGGAATCCTACGAGCAGTACTTC
d_call: -; clone_size: few; j_call: TRBJ1-2; v_call: TRBV20-1; cdr3_aa: CSARPQRDRFSGYTF; cdr3_nt: TGCAGTGCTAGACCCCAACGAGACCGTTTCTCTGGCTACACCTTC
d_call: TRBD1; clone_size: many; j_call: TRBJ2-7; v_call: TRBV7-9; cdr3_aa: CASSLAGQVNEQYF; cdr3_nt: TGTGCCAGCAGCTTAGCGGGACAGGTGAACGAGCAGTACTTC
d_call: -; clone_size: few; j_call: TRBJ2-1; v_call: TRBV7-8; cdr3_aa: CASSLGPGPYNEQFF; cdr3_nt: TGTGCCAGCAGCTTGGGACCGGGACCCTACAATGAGCAGTTCTTC
d_call: -; clone_size: many; j_call: TRBJ2-3; v_call: TRBV2; cdr3_aa: CASSGEAGDTQYF; cdr3_nt: TGTGCCAGCAGCGGTGAAGCGGGAGATACGCAGTATTTT
d_call: -; clone_size: -; j_call: TRBJ1-1; v_call: TRBV29-1; cdr3_aa: CSVDPRPEAFF; cdr3_nt: TGCAGCGTTGATCCTCGCCCTGAAGCTTTCTTT
d_call: -; clone_size: many; j_call: TRBJ1-1; v_call: TRBV18; cdr3_aa: CASSREGAINTEAFF; cdr3_nt: TGTGCCAGCTCACGAGAAGGGGCAATTAACACTGAAGCTTTCTTT
d_call: -; clone_size: -; j_call: TRBJ1-1; v_call: TRBV5-1; cdr3_aa: CASSFQPGSMNTEAFF; cdr3_nt: TGCGCCAGCAGCTTTCAACCAGGGTCCATGAACACTGAAGCTTTCTTT
d_call: -; clone_size: -; j_call: TRBJ2-2; v_call: TRBV27; cdr3_aa: CASSVTIPGELFF; cdr3_nt: TGTGCCAGCAGCGTTACAATCCCCGGGGAGCTGTTTTTT
d_call: -; clone_size: -; j_call: TRBJ1-2; v_call: TRBV6-6; cdr3_aa: CASSYETASGANYGYTF; cdr3_nt: TGTGCCAGCAGTTACGAAACCGCCAGCGGAGCTAACTATGGCTACACCTTC
d_call: -; clone_size: many; j_call: TRBJ2-1; v_call: TRBV2; cdr3_aa: CASSETGIGLDEQFF; cdr3_nt: TGTGCCAGCAGTGAGACTGGGATAGGTTTAGATGAGCAGTTCTTC
d_call: TRBD1; clone_size: many; j_call: TRBJ1-3; v_call: TRBV7-6; cdr3_aa: CASSTQTGAAGNTIYF; cdr3_nt: TGTGCCAGCAGCACCCAGACAGGGGCGGCTGGAAACACCATATATTTT
d_call: TRBD2; clone_size: few; j_call: TRBJ2-3; v_call: TRBV3-1; cdr3_aa: CASGKAGSTDTQYF; cdr3_nt: TGTGCCAGCGGAAAAGCGGGGAGCACAGATACGCAGTATTTT
d_call: TRBD2; clone_size: many; j_call: TRBJ2-1; v_call: TRBV29-1; cdr3_aa: CSPRGGGNEQFF; cdr3_nt: TGCAGCCCTCGGGGGGGAGGCAATGAGCAGTTCTTC
d_call: -; clone_size: few; j_call: TRBJ2-7; v_call: TRBV12-3/TRBV12-4; cdr3_aa: CASSPGQAYEQYF; cdr3_nt: TGTGCCAGCAGTCCTGGACAAGCCTACGAGCAGTACTTC
d_call: TRBD1; clone_size: few; j_call: TRBJ2-3; v_call: TRBV20-1; cdr3_aa: CSARSGQGPGDTQYF; cdr3_nt: TGCAGTGCTAGATCCGGACAGGGGCCGGGAGATACGCAGTATTTT